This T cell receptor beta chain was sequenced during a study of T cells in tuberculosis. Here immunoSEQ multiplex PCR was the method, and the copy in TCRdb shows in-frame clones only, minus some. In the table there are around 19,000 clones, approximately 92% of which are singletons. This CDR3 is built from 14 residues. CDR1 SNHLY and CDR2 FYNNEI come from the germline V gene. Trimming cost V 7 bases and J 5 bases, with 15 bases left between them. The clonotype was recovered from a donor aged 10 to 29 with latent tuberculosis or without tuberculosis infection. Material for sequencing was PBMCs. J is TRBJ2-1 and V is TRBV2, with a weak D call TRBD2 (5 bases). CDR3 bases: TGTGCCAGCATAGCGAGGGCCGTAGACAATGAGCAGTTCTTC. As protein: CASIARAVDNEQFF. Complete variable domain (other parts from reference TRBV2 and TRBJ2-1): EPEVTQTPSHQVTQMGQEVILRCVPISNHLYFYWYRQILGQKVEFLVSFYNNEISEKSEIFDDQFSVERPDGSNFTLKIRSTKLEDSAMYFCASIARAVDNEQFFGPGTRLTVL.